These 25 T cell receptor beta chains were sequenced from one sample in a study of post-analysis software for immune sequencing data. No antigen has been assigned to these receptors. Study-wide points: Five or six TRBV segments were more frequent in patients than controls; TRBV5-6, TRBV5-1 and TRBV20-1 belonged to this group.

cDNA libraries for TCR beta contained unique molecular identifiers. TCRdb used MiXCR to reprocess the PCR reads, holding one entry per CDR3 protein. The table has roughly 700,000 distinct CDR3 sequences, roughly 27% seen once; the top ten hold around 0.55%. The sequencing sample was made of blood. These receptors were obtained from a girl under 18 with multiple sclerosis.

The chain links TRBV6-2 or TRBV6-3 to TRBJ1-2, with D possibly being TRBD1 (6 bases). CDR1 MNHEY and CDR2 SVGEGT come from the germline V gene. This CDR3 contains 17 residues. V lost 4 bases to trimming and J lost 1 base, with 19 bases between them. The CDR3, as DNA: TGTGCCAGCAGTTCCCGGGGGGCGCGAACGGATAACTATGGCTACACCTTC. This gives the protein CASSSRGARTDNYGYTF.

V is TRBV21-1 and J is TRBJ2-1; the table's D call, TRBD2, has no DNA check behind it. TRBV21-1 is a listed pseudogene. The CDR3 is 17 residues long. CDR3 sequence (DNA): TGTGCCAGCAGCAAAGGGGGGGAGGGCCCCTCCTACAATGAGCAGTTCTTC. This gives the protein CASSKGGEGPSYNEQFF.

The rearrangement joins TRBV12-3 or TRBV12-4 to TRBJ2-7; unclear D gene. The CDR3 covers 13 residues. V lost 6 bases and J lost 11, with 20 bases in between. The CDR3 protein is CASSPYLTALKYF. Written as DNA, the CDR3 is TGTGCCAGCAGCCCCTACCTCACGGCGCTTAAGTACTTC.

The chain is built from TRBV5-1 and TRBJ2-1; TRBD1 might be the D (6 bases). The CDR3 extends over 13 amino acids. V gave up 5 bases and J gave up 3 bases, with 9 bases separating them. Per the germline V gene, CDR1 is SGHRS and CDR2 is YFSETQ. The CDR3 loop reads CASRPDSYNEQFF. The CDR3 DNA follows: TGCGCCAGCAGACCGGACAGCTACAATGAGCAGTTCTTC.

The chain couples TRBV19 to TRBJ1-1, with 8 bases that match TRBD1. Germline values: CDR1 LNHDA, CDR2 SQIVND (reference sequence). This CDR3 is 15 amino acids long. Trimming took 9 bases from V and 0 from J; bases not matched to a gene: 9. The CDR3 region has the DNA TGTGCCAGCCTAAGGACAGGGAGGATGAACACTGAAGCTTTCTTT. Translating gives CASLRTGRMNTEAFF.

The chain joins TRBV28 to TRBJ2-2, with D perhaps assigned TRBD1 or TRBD2 (5 bases each). Trimming took off 8 bases at V and 5 bases at J, with 12 bases between the two ends. The CDR3 consists of 13 residues. CDR1 and CDR2 from the germline V gene are MDHEN and SYDVKM. CDR3 sequence (DNA): TGTGCCAGCGTCCCGGGACGGACCGGGGAGCTGTTTTTT. This sequence encodes CASVPGRTGELFF.

The gene calls are TRBV3-1 and TRBJ1-5; tentatively, D is TRBD1 (5 bases). The CDR3 extends over 15 amino acids. The V gene's germline CDR1 is LGHDT and CDR2 YNNKEL (reference sequence). V was cut by 0 bases and J by 2 bases, with 8 bases left in between. CDR3 in amino acids: CASSQDGAGNQPQHF. CDR3 sequence (DNA): TGTGCCAGCAGCCAAGATGGGGCAGGCAATCAGCCCCAGCATTTT.

In its sample, this clonotype was seen many times. The V gene is TRBV6-5, the J gene TRBJ2-3, with 14 bases that match TRBD2. Germline assignment: CDR1 MNHEY and CDR2 SVGAGI. The V gene end was trimmed by 5 bases and the J gene end by 4 bases; junction bases not matched to a gene: 20. The CDR3 is 21 amino acids. CDR3 region: CASSHRGGLAGEIMVPDTQYF. In DNA form, the CDR3 reads TGTGCCAGCAGTCACCGAGGGGGACTAGCGGGAGAGATCATGGTCCCAGATACGCAGTATTTT.

This chain connects TRBV4-3 to TRBJ2-7; TRBD1 matches 8 bases. Germline CDR1 reads LGHNA; CDR2 reads YSLEER. J gave up 5 bases and V 0 bases, and 3 bases lay outside the gene matches. The CDR3 runs to 14 residues. The CDR3 nucleotides read TGCGCCAGCAGCCAAGACAGGGGGCTAAACGAGCAGTACTTC. It encodes CASSQDRGLNEQYF.

The chain has TRBV7-8 and TRBJ1-5, with no clear D. Germline CDR1 reads SGHVS; CDR2 reads FQNEAQ. The V end lost 5 bases, the J end lost 0 bases, and 17 bases lay between the germline ends. There are 17 residues in the CDR3. CDR3: CASSQRPLRPSNQPQHF. CDR3 in DNA: TGTGCCAGCAGCCAAAGACCGTTACGCCCTAGCAATCAGCCCCAGCATTTT.

This clonotype was detected a few times. The gene calls are TRBV4-2 and TRBJ2-3, with TRBD2 identical over 9 bases. The V gene end was trimmed by 0 bases and the J gene end by 2 bases; junction bases not matched to a gene: 3. Germline V gene sequence: CDR1 LGHNA, CDR2 YNFKEQ. The CDR3 runs 16 residues. As DNA, the CDR3 is TGTGCCAGCAGCCAAGAACTAGCGGGTTTCACAGATACGCAGTATTTT. Amino acid sequence: CASSQELAGFTDTQYF.

The gene calls are TRBV10-3 and TRBJ1-2; D remains unclear. The germline CDR1 and CDR2 sequences are ENHRY and SYGVKD. V shed 7 bases and J shed 5 bases, with 11 bases lying between them. The CDR3 is made up of 12 amino acids. The CDR3 DNA sequence: TGTGCCATCATGGGAGGAGGATATGGCTACACCTTC. This encodes CAIMGGGYGYTF.

On this clonotype itself: At one end, the junction sequence differs from germline, possibly due to a read error. This chain links TRBV5-6 with TRBJ2-1; D is possibly TRBD1 or TRBD2 (6 bases each). The CDR3 has 15 amino acids. Germline-derived CDR1 and CDR2 are SGHDT and YYEEEE. The CDR3 nucleotides are TGCGTCAGCAGCTTGAGCAGGGGCCCCCGGGGGGAGCAGTTCTTC. It specifies CVSSLSRGPRGEQFF. Looking up the rest from reference TRBV5-6 and TRBJ2-1 gives the full variable domain: DAGVTQSPTHLIKTRGQQVTLRCSPKSGHDTVSWYQQALGQGPQFIFQYYEEEERQRGNFPDRFSGHQFPNYSSELNVNALLLGDSALYLCVSSLSRGPRGEQFFGPGTRLTVL.

J is TRBJ2-3 and V is TRBV29-1; D is perhaps TRBD2 (5 bases). The CDR3 covers 15 residues. Germline-derived CDR1 and CDR2 are SQVTM and ANQGSEA. Trimming took off 5 bases at V and 1 base at J, with 16 bases between the two ends. The CDR3 loop is CSVQKGSAGTDTQYF. The DNA for the CDR3 is TGCAGCGTTCAGAAAGGATCAGCGGGCACAGATACGCAGTATTTT.

This clonotype showed up many times. The V gene is TRBV6-1, the J gene TRBJ2-6; TRBD1 or TRBD2 may be the D gene (5 bases each). The CDR3 runs to 12 residues. Germline V gene data show CDR1 as MNHNS and CDR2 as SASEGT. The germline V and J ends were trimmed by 4 bases and 14 bases, with 12 bases remaining between them. The CDR3 DNA reads as TGTGCCAGCAGTGGGGACGGCCTGCTCCTGACTTTC. It specifies CASSGDGLLLTF.

J is TRBJ2-3 and V is TRBV18; D is perhaps TRBD1 or TRBD2 (5 bases each). Trimming stripped 0 bases from V and 4 bases from J, with 14 bases between. The CDR3 runs 16 residues. CDR1 is KGHSH, CDR2 LQKENI, per germline. The DNA of the CDR3 is TGTGCCAGCTCACCACCGGGGACCTCCTTCCCAGATACGCAGTATTTT. Its protein is CASSPPGTSFPDTQYF.

V and J are TRBV7-9 and TRBJ1-2, with D unresolved. This CDR3 spans 14 amino acids. Trimming removed 2 bases at V and 4 bases at J, with 11 bases between. The V gene's germline CDR1 is SEHNR and CDR2 FQNEAQ (reference sequence). The chain's CDR3 is CASSLRGSGYGYTF. The CDR3 DNA is TGTGCCAGCAGCTTAAGAGGGAGCGGCTATGGCTACACCTTC. Full variable domain (missing parts from reference TRBV7-9 and TRBJ1-2): DTGVSQNPRHKITKRGQNVTFRCDPISEHNRLYWYRQTLGQGPEFLTYFQNEAQLEKSRLLSDRFSAERPKGSFSTLEIQRTEQGDSAMYLCASSLRGSGYGYTFGSGTRLTVV.

The CDR3 sequence is CASSQGTGANNQPQHF. The CDR3 nucleotides are TGCGCCAGCAGCCAAGGGACAGGGGCAAACAATCAGCCCCAGCATTTT. The genes are TRBV5-1 and TRBJ1-5; the match to TRBD1 covers 10 bases. The V gene end was trimmed by 4 bases and the J gene end by 3 bases; junction bases not matched to a gene: 7. The CDR3 contains 16 residues. Germline CDR1 and CDR2: SGHRS and YFSETQ.

This chain joins TRBV6-6 and TRBJ2-6; unclear D gene. There are 15 residues in the CDR3. V shed 6 bases and J shed 0 bases, with 9 bases lying between them. Germline lookup yields CDR1 MNHNY and CDR2 SVGAGI (reference sequence). In DNA, the CDR3 is TGTGCCAGCAGATCAGGAGTCTCTGGGGCCAACGTCCTGACTTTC. It yields the protein CASRSGVSGANVLTF.

V usage is TRBV6-7 and J usage is TRBJ2-3; 7 nucleotides line up with TRBD2. TRBV6-7 is classed as an ORF, of uncertain function. V gave up 0 bases and J gave up 1 base; unmatched junction bases: 4. This CDR3 spans 16 amino acids. As DNA, the CDR3 is TGTGCCAGCAGTTACTCGAATCGGGAGGGCACAGATACGCAGTATTTT. Translation gives CASSYSNREGTDTQYF.

The chain joins TRBV5-5 to TRBJ2-5; TRBD1 might be the D (5 bases). V was trimmed by 6 bases and J by 5 bases, leaving 20 bases between them. Germline V gene lookup returns CDR1 SGHKS and CDR2 YYEKEE (reference sequence). This CDR3 has 15 amino acids. The CDR3 spells CASKLGAPISETQYF. CDR3 DNA: TGTGCCAGCAAGCTTGGGGCTCCCATTTCGGAGACCCAGTACTTC.

This clonotype was observed a handful of times. V gene TRBV4-1 combines with J gene TRBJ2-5, with 13 bases identical to TRBD2. V lost 1 base to trimming and J lost 5 bases; unmatched junction nucleotides: 10. CDR3 length: 18 residues. Germline V lookup: CDR1 MGHRA, CDR2 YSYEKL. The CDR3: CASSQVPTSGGASETQYF. For the CDR3, the DNA is TGCGCCAGCAGCCAAGTCCCCACTAGCGGGGGGGCCTCGGAGACCCAGTACTTC.

This clonotype was recorded a few times. The chain recombines TRBV9 with TRBJ2-7; D could derive from TRBD1 or TRBD2 (5 bases each). Germline CDR1 is SGDLS and CDR2 is YYNGEE. The CDR3 contains 14 residues. Trimming left V 0 bases short and J 3 bases short, with 10 bases between. For the CDR3, the DNA is TGTGCCAGCAGCGTAGGGGGGACGCTCTACGAGCAGTACTTC. Translation: CASSVGGTLYEQYF.

This clonotype was observed a handful of times. V is TRBV20-1 and J is TRBJ2-1; D is uncertain. The CDR3 spans 12 residues. The V end was cut by 3 bases, the J end by 8 bases, with 11 bases between. Germline V gives CDR1 DFQATT, CDR2 SNEGSKA (reference sequence). The CDR3 DNA reads as TGCAGTGCTAGTCCAAGTGAGGATGAGCAGTTCTTC. Its protein product is CSASPSEDEQFF.

This clonotype appeared a few times. The chain uses TRBV11-2 and TRBJ2-1; 7 bases are shared with TRBD1. CDR3 length: 13 amino acids. Germline V gene lookup returns CDR1 SGHAT and CDR2 FQNNGV. With 1 base clipped from V and 9 bases from J, the junction kept 3 bases outside the gene matches. The CDR3 is CASSLATGAEQFF. CDR3 nucleotide sequence: TGTGCCAGCAGCTTAGCCACAGGGGCTGAGCAGTTCTTC.